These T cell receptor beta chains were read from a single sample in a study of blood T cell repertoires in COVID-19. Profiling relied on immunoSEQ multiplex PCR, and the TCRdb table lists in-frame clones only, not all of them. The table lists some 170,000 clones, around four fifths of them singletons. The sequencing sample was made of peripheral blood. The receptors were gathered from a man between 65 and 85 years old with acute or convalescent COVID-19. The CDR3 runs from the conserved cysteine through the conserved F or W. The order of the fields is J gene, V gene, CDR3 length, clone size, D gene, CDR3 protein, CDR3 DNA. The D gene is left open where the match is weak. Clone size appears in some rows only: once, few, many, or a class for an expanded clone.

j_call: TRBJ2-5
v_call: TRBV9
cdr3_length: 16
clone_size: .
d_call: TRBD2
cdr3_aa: CASSVGAGASKETQYF
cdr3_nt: TGTGCCAGCAGCGTAGGAGCGGGGGCCTCTAAAGAGACCCAGTACTTC

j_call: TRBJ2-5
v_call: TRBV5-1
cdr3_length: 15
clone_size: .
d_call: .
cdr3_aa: CASSKSAGQEETQYF
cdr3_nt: TGCGCCAGCAGCAAATCGGCTGGTCAGGAAGAGACCCAGTACTTC

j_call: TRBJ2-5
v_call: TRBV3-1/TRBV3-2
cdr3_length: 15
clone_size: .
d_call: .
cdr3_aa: CASSHSTLLQETQYF
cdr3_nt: TGTGCCAGCAGCCACTCTACCTTGCTACAAGAGACCCAGTACTTC

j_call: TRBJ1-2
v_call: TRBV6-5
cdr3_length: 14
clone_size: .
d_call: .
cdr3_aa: CASRQDLYNYGYTF
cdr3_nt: TGTGCCAGCCGACAGGACCTATATAACTATGGCTACACCTTC

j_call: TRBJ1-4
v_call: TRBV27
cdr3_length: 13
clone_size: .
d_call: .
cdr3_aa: CASKQRGEEKLFF
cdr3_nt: TGTGCCAGCAAACAACGGGGTGAGGAAAAACTGTTTTTT

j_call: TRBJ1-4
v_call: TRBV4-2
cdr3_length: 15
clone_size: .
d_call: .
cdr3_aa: CASSQDRGVNEKLFF
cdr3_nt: TGTGCCAGCAGCCAAGATCGGGGGGTAAATGAAAAACTGTTTTTT

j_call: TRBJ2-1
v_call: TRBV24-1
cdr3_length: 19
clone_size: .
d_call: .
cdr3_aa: CATSDFGREGGNFYNEQFF
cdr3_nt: TGTGCCACCAGTGATTTCGGCAGGGAAGGCGGGAACTTCTACAATGAGCAGTTCTTC

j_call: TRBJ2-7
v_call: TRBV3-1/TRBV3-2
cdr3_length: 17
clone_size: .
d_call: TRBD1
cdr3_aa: CASSQKEYRTGMDEQYF
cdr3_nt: TGTGCCAGCAGCCAAAAGGAGTACCGGACAGGGATGGACGAGCAGTACTTC

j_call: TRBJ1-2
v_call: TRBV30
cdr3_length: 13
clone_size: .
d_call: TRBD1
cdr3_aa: CAWGDRGESGYTF
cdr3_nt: TGTGCCTGGGGGGACAGGGGTGAAAGTGGCTACACCTTC

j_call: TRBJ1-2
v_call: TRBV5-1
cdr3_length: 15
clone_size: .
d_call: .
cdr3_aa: CASSLGPSRPDGYTF
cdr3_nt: TGCGCCAGCAGCTTGGGTCCTAGCAGACCTGATGGCTACACCTTC

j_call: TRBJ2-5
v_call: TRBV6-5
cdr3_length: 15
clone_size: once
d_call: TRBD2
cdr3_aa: CASSPGTSGGETQYF
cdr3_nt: TGTGCCAGCAGTCCCGGGACCTCCGGGGGGGAGACCCAGTACTTC

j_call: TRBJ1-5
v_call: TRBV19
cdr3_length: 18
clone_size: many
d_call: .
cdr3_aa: CATLGRDGGVGGNQPQHF
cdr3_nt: TGTGCCACCCTTGGGCGGGACGGTGGAGTCGGGGGCAATCAGCCCCAGCATTTT

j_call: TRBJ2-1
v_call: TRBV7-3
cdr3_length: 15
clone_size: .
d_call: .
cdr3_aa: CASSPNAGSYNEQFF
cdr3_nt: TGTGCCAGCAGCCCAAATGCGGGATCCTACAATGAGCAGTTCTTC

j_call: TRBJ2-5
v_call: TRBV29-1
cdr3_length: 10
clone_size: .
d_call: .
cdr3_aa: CSVQKRTQYF
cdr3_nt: TGCAGCGTTCAAAAGCGGACCCAGTACTTC

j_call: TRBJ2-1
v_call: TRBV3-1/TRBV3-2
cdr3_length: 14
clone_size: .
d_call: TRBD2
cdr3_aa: CASSQDSGSDEQFF
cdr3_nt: TGTGCCAGCAGCCAAGATAGCGGGAGCGATGAGCAGTTCTTC

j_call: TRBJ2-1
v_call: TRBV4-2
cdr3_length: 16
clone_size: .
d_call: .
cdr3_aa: CASSRKHAADYNEQFF
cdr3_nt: TGTGCCAGCAGCCGGAAGCATGCAGCGGACTACAATGAGCAGTTCTTC

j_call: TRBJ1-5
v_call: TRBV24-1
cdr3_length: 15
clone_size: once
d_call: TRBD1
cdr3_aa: CATSDDRGPIQPQHF
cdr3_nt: TGTGCCACCAGCGACGACAGGGGGCCTATTCAGCCCCAGCATTTT

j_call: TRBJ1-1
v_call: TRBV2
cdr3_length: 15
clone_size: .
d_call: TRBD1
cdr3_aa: CASSRRDRGRAEAFF
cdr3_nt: TGTGCCAGCAGTCGCCGGGACAGGGGACGCGCTGAAGCTTTCTTT

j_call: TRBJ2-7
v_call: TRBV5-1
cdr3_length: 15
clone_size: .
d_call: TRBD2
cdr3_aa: CASSSRSSGSYEQYF
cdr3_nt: TGCGCCAGCAGCTCCCGCTCTAGCGGTTCCTACGAGCAGTACTTC

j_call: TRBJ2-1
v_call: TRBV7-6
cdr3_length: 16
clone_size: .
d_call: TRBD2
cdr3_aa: CASSLWLAGGRNEQFF
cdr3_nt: TGTGCCAGCAGCTTATGGTTAGCGGGGGGGCGGAATGAGCAGTTCTTC

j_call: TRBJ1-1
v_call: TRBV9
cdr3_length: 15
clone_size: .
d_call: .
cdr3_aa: CASSVDPGLNTEAFF
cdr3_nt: TGTGCCAGCAGCGTAGATCCGGGGTTGAACACTGAAGCTTTCTTT

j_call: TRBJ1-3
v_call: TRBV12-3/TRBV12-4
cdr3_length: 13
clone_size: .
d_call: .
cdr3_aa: CASRPSSGNTIYF
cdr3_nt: TGTGCCAGCAGACCCAGCTCTGGAAACACCATATATTTT

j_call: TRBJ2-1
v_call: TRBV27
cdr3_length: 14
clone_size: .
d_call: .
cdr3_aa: CASRLMSSYNEQFF
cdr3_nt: TGTGCCAGCAGATTAATGAGCTCCTACAATGAGCAGTTCTTC

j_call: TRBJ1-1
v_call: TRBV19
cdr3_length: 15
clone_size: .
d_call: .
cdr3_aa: CASSKGIGAGTEAFF
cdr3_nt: TGTGCCAGTAGTAAGGGGATAGGAGCGGGAACTGAAGCTTTCTTT

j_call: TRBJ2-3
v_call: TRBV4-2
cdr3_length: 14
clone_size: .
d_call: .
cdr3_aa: CASSQDPGADTQYF
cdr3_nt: TGTGCCAGCAGCCAAGACCCGGGGGCAGATACGCAGTATTTT

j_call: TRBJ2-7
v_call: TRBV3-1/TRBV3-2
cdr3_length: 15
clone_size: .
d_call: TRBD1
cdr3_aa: CASSQGTGRVYEQYF
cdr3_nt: TGTGCCAGCAGCCAAGGGACAGGGCGCGTCTACGAGCAGTACTTC

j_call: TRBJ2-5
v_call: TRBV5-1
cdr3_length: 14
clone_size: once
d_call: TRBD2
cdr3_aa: CASSLAGTQETQYF
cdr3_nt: TGCGCCAGCAGTCTAGCGGGGACGCAAGAGACCCAGTACTTC

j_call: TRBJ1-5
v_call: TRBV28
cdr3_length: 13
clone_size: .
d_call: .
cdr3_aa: CASSLRLFQPQHF
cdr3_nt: TGTGCCAGCAGTCTCAGACTATTTCAGCCCCAGCATTTT

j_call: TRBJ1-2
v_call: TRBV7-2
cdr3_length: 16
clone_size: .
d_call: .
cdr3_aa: CASSLAHKTGNYGYTF
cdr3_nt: TGTGCCAGCAGCTTAGCCCACAAAACAGGGAACTATGGCTACACCTTC

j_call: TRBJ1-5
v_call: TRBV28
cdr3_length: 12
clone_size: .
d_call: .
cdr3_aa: CASSLSSQPQHF
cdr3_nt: TGTGCCAGCAGTTTATCGAGTCAGCCCCAGCATTTT

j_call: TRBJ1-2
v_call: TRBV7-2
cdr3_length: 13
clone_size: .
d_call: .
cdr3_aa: CASSLFNGNGYTF
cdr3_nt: TGTGCCAGCAGCTTATTCAACGGGAATGGCTACACCTTC

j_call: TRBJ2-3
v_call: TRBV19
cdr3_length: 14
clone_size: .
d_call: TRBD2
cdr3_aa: CASNSGGFKDTQYF
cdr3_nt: TGTGCCAGTAACTCGGGGGGGTTTAAAGATACGCAGTATTTT

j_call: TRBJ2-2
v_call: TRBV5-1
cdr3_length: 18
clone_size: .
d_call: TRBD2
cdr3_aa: CARSSGLAGGPNTGELFF
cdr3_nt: TGCGCCCGCAGCTCGGGACTAGCGGGGGGGCCGAACACCGGGGAGCTGTTTTTT

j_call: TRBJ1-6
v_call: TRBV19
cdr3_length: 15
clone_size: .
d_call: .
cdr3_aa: CASSIRVSYNSPLHF
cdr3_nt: TGTGCCAGTAGTATACGGGTTTCCTATAATTCACCCCTCCACTTT

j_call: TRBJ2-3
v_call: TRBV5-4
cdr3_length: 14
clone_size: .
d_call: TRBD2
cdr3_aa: CASSLAGGTDTQYF
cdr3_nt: TGTGCCAGCAGCTTAGCGGGGGGCACAGATACGCAGTATTTT

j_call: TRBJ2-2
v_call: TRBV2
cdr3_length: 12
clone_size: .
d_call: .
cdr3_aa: CASSADTGELFF
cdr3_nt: TGTGCCAGCAGTGCCGACACCGGGGAGCTGTTTTTT

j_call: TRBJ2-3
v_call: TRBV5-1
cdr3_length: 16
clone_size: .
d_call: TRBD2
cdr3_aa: CASSLGGTRSTDTQYF
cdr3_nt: TGCGCCAGCAGCTTGGGGGGGACTAGGAGCACAGATACGCAGTATTTT

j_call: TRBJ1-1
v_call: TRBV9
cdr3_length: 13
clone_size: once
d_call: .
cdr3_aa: CASSVQRGTEAFF
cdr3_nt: TGTGCCAGCAGCGTACAGCGGGGGACTGAAGCTTTCTTT